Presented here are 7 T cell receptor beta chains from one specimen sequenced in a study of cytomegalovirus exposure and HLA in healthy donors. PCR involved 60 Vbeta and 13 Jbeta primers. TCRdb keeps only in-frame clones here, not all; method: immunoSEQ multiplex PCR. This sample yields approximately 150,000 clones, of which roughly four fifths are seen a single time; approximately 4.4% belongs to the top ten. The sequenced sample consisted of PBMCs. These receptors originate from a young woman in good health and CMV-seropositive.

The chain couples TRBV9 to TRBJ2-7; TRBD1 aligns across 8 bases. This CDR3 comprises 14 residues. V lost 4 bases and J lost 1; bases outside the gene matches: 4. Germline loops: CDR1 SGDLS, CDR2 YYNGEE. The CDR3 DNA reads TGTGCCAGCAGCCCGACAGGGGCTTCCTACGAGCAGTACTTC. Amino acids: CASSPTGASYEQYF.

CDR3 in DNA: TGCGCCAGCAGCCAAGTGGGGGGGGCCAGACGGATAGACTACGAGCAGTACTTC. It is translated as CASSQVGGARRIDYEQYF. This chain uses TRBV4-1 with TRBJ2-7; the D gene is possibly TRBD2 (7 bases). Trimming took 1 base from V and 3 from J, leaving 22 bases between them. The CDR3 has 18 residues. Germline loops: CDR1 MGHRA, CDR2 YSYEKL.

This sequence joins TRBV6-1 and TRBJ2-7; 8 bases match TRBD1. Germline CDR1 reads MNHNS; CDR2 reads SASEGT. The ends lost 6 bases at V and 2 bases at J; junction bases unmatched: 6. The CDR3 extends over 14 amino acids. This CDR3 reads CASSRQGNAYEQYF. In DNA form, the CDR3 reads TGTGCCAGCAGCAGACAGGGGAACGCCTACGAGCAGTACTTC.

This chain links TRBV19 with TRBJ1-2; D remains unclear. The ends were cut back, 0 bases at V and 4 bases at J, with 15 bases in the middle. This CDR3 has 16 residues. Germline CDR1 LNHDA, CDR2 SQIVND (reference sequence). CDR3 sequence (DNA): TGTGCCAGTAGTATAGATCTGGAGGAGGGAAGCTATGGCTACACCTTC. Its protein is CASSIDLEEGSYGYTF.

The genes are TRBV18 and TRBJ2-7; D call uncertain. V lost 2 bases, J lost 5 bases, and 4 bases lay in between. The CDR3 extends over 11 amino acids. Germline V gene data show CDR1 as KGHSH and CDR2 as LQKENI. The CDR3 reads CASSPSHEQYF. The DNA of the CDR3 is TGTGCCAGCTCACCAAGCCACGAGCAGTACTTC. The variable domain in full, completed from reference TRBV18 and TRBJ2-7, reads NAGVMQNPRHLVRRRGQEARLRCSPMKGHSHVYWYRQLPEEGLKFMVYLQKENIIDESGMPKERFSAEFPKEGPSILRIQQVVRGDSAAYFCASSPSHEQYFGPGTRLTVT.

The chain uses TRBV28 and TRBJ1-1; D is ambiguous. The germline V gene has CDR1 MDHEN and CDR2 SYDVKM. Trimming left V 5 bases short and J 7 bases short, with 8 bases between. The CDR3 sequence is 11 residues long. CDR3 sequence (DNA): TGTGCCAGCAGTGCTAGAGATGAAGCTTTCTTT. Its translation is CASSARDEAFF.

Here the CDR3 reads CASSETTGTGNYEQYF. The CDR3 nucleotides read TGTGCCAGCAGCGAGACGACCGGGACAGGGAACTACGAGCAGTACTTC. The rearrangement uses TRBV5-6 and TRBJ2-7, with TRBD1 matching 9 bases. Trimming cost V 4 bases and J 3 bases; bases outside gene matches: 11. The CDR3 is made up of 16 amino acids. Germline V gene sequence: CDR1 SGHDT, CDR2 YYEEEE.